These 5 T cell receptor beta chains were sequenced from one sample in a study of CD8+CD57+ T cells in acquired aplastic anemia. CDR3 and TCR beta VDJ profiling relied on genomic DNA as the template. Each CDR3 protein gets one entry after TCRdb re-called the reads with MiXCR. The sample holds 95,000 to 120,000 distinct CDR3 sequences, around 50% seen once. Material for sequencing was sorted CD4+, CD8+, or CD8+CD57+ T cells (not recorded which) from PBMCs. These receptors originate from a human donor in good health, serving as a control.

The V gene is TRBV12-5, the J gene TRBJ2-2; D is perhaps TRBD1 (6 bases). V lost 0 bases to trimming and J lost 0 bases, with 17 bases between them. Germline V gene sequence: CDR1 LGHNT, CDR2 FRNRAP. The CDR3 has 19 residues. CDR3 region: CASGLVRDGQNPNTGELFF. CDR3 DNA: TGTGCTAGTGGTTTGGTACGTGACGGACAGAACCCGAACACCGGGGAGCTGTTTTTT.

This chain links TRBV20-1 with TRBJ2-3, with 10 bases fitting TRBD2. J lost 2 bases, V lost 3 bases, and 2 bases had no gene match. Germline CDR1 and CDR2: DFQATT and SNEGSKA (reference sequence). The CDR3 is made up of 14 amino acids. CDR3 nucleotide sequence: TGCAGTGCTAGGAGCGGGGGGGCCACAGATACGCAGTATTTT. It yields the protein CSARSGGATDTQYF.

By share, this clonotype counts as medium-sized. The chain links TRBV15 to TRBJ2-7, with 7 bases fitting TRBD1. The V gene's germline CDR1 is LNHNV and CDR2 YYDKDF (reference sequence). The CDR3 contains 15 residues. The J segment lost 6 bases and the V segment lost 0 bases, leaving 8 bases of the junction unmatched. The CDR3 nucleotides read TGTGCCACCAGCAGAGATCATCAGGGGGTGGGCGAGCAGTACTTC. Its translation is CATSRDHQGVGEQYF.

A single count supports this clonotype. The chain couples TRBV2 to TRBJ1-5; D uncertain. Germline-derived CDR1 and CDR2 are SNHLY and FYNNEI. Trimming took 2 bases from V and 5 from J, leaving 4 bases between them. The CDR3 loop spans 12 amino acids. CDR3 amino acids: CASSESDQPQHF. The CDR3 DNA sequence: TGTGCCAGCAGTGAAAGTGATCAGCCCCAGCATTTT.

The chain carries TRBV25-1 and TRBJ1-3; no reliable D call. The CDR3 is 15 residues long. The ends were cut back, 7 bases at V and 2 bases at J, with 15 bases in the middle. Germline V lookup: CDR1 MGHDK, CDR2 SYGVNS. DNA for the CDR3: TGTGCCAGCAAGGACGTCTATTCCCCTGGAAACACCATATATTTT. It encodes CASKDVYSPGNTIYF.